A selection of T cell receptor beta chains follows, all from one sample in a study of control samples from healthy donors and cancer patients. Here immunoSEQ multiplex PCR was the method, and the copy in TCRdb shows in-frame clones only, minus some. The table includes 78,000 or so clones, more than 70% detected once. Sequencing was done on a sample of blood. The receptors here all came from a woman aged 50 to 65 in good health. Each CDR3 is given with its conserved first and last residue. A D gene is named only where the DNA matches it firmly. Size tells how often a clone was seen (once, few, many) or the class of an expanded clone, and some rows leave it out.

17	TRBV5-4	NA	TRBJ2-1	NA	CASQQSWGGGPYNEQFF	TGTGCCAGCCAGCAGTCCTGGGGTGGGGGGCCCTACAATGAGCAGTTCTTC
13	TRBV27	NA	TRBJ1-2	NA	CASSLSYEYGYTF	TGTGCCAGCAGTTTATCGTACGAATATGGCTACACCTTC
14	TRBV10-3	NA	TRBJ1-6	NA	CAISGGQGNSPLHF	TGTGCCATCAGTGGGGGGCAGGGGAATTCACCCCTCCACTTT
13	TRBV2	NA	TRBJ2-1	NA	CASSEALVAKQFF	TGTGCCAGCAGTGAAGCGCTTGTAGCAAAGCAGTTCTTC
13	TRBV2	NA	TRBJ2-3	few	CASGAGGTDTQYF	TGTGCCAGCGGGGCAGGCGGTACAGATACGCAGTATTTT
13	TRBV9	NA	TRBJ1-1	once	CASSVALDTEAFF	TGTGCCAGCAGCGTAGCCCTGGACACTGAAGCTTTCTTT
13	TRBV11-2	NA	TRBJ1-1	NA	CASSLNGNTEAFF	TGTGCCAGCAGCTTGAACGGGAACACTGAAGCTTTCTTT
15	TRBV6-6	NA	TRBJ1-2	NA	CASSFSGGSDYGYTF	TGTGCCAGCAGTTTCAGTGGGGGCTCAGACTATGGCTACACCTTC
13	TRBV12-3/TRBV12-4	NA	TRBJ2-2	NA	CASSDSLTGELFF	TGTGCCAGCAGCGACAGTTTGACCGGGGAGCTGTTTTTT
13	TRBV29-1	NA	TRBJ1-3	NA	CSAALDPRSTIYF	TGCAGCGCCGCACTGGACCCACGCAGCACCATATATTTT
13	TRBV3-1/TRBV3-2	NA	TRBJ1-2	once	CASSHLSDGGYTF	TGTGCCAGCAGCCACCTGTCCGACGGGGGCTACACCTTC
12	TRBV12-5	NA	TRBJ1-2	NA	CASGLIGHGYTF	TGTGCTAGTGGTTTGATAGGGCATGGCTACACCTTC
15	TRBV13	TRBD1	TRBJ1-1	NA	CASSFTGDRDTEAFF	TGTGCCAGCAGCTTCACCGGAGACAGGGACACTGAAGCTTTCTTT
13	TRBV7-9	NA	TRBJ1-1	NA	CASRQTVDTEAFF	TGTGCCAGCAGGCAGACAGTAGACACTGAAGCTTTCTTT
13	TRBV2	NA	TRBJ1-2	NA	CASSPGDYYGYTF	TGTGCCAGCAGTCCGGGGGACTACTATGGCTACACCTTC
14	TRBV19	NA	TRBJ1-2	once	CASSIGRQDYGYTF	TGTGCCAGTAGTATAGGTCGACAGGACTATGGCTACACCTTC
13	TRBV6-4	NA	TRBJ2-1	few	CASSELPYNEQFF	TGTGCCAGCAGTGAATTACCCTACAATGAGCAGTTCTTC
13	TRBV7-9	NA	TRBJ2-7	NA	CASSIQGFNEQYF	TGTGCCAGCAGCATACAGGGATTCAACGAGCAGTACTTC
10	TRBV2	NA	TRBJ1-2	NA	CASKLVGYTF	TGTGCCAGCAAATTAGTGGGCTACACCTTC
16	TRBV3-1/TRBV3-2	NA	TRBJ1-1	NA	CASSPQQTALNTEAFF	TGTGCCAGCAGCCCCCAGCAGACAGCATTGAACACTGAAGCTTTCTTT
17	TRBV4-1	NA	TRBJ2-1	NA	CASSQEGPHSSYNEQFF	TGCGCCAGCAGCCAAGAGGGACCGCATAGCTCCTACAATGAGCAGTTCTTC
12	TRBV6-6	NA	TRBJ2-7	NA	CASSEDTYEQYF	TGTGCCAGCAGCGAGGACACCTACGAGCAGTACTTC
14	TRBV5-1	NA	TRBJ1-1	NA	CASRRAVENTEAFF	TGCGCCAGCAGAAGGGCTGTGGAAAACACTGAAGCTTTCTTT
11	TRBV5-1	NA	TRBJ1-1	NA	CASSSSLGAFF	TGCGCCAGCAGCTCCTCTCTAGGAGCTTTCTTT
14	TRBV6-2/TRBV6-3	NA	TRBJ2-3	NA	CASSAPGYMDTQYF	TGTGCCAGCAGTGCCCCCGGGTACATGGATACGCAGTATTTT
16	TRBV7-2	NA	TRBJ1-2	few	CASSLDFNIANYGYTF	TGTGCCAGCAGCTTAGATTTTAACATTGCTAACTATGGCTACACCTTC
11	TRBV19	NA	TRBJ1-1	NA	CASSPGTEAFF	TGTGCCAGTAGTCCCGGGACAGAAGCTTTCTTT
12	TRBV11-2	NA	TRBJ1-1	NA	CASSIGGPEAFF	TGTGCCAGCAGCATCGGGGGCCCTGAAGCTTTCTTT
12	TRBV29-1	NA	TRBJ2-3	NA	CSVERITDTQYF	TGCAGCGTTGAAAGAATCACAGATACGCAGTATTTT
12	TRBV24-1	NA	TRBJ2-3	NA	CATSDGRDTQYF	TGTGCCACCAGTGATGGGAGGGATACGCAGTATTTT
15	TRBV24-1	TRBD1	TRBJ2-7	NA	CATSDSTGGENEQYF	TGTGCCACCAGTGACTCGACAGGGGGCGAGAACGAGCAGTACTTC
12	TRBV28	NA	TRBJ1-1	many	CASSLITDKAFF	TGTGCCAGCAGCCTTATTACGGATAAAGCTTTCTTT
14	TRBV6-6	TRBD2	TRBJ2-1	NA	CASSPSGGANEQFF	TGTGCCAGCAGTCCCAGCGGGGGGGCCAATGAGCAGTTCTTC
15	TRBV5-4	NA	TRBJ2-5	NA	CASSKGTLGDETQYF	TGTGCCAGCAGCAAAGGGACGTTGGGTGATGAGACCCAGTACTTC
14	TRBV5-5	NA	TRBJ1-1	NA	CASSVEQGLGEAFF	TGTGCCAGCAGCGTCGAGCAGGGTCTGGGTGAAGCTTTCTTT
17	TRBV3-1/TRBV3-2	NA	TRBJ1-3	NA	CASSQGPTAREGNTIYF	TGTGCCAGCAGCCAAGGTCCGACGGCCAGGGAGGGAAACACCATATATTTT
14	TRBV6-1	NA	TRBJ2-7	NA	CASSDEGPTYEQYF	TGTGCCAGCAGTGATGAGGGTCCTACCTACGAGCAGTACTTC
15	TRBV4-1	NA	TRBJ2-1	NA	CASSQDGNSRNEQFF	TGCGCCAGCAGCCAAGATGGTAATAGTCGCAATGAGCAGTTCTTC
16	TRBV6-1	NA	TRBJ1-2	NA	CASSESRQGKGYGYTF	TGTGCCAGCAGTGAAAGTCGGCAGGGGAAGGGCTATGGCTACACCTTC
15	TRBV7-2	NA	TRBJ2-1	NA	CASSLQSGGDNEQFF	TGTGCCAGCAGCTTACAGTCAGGGGGGGATAATGAGCAGTTCTTC
14	TRBV20-1	NA	TRBJ1-2	NA	CSASDGPANYGYTF	TGCAGTGCTAGTGACGGGCCAGCTAACTATGGCTACACCTTC
12	TRBV15	NA	TRBJ1-2	NA	CATSRDAYGYTF	TGTGCCACCAGCAGAGATGCCTATGGCTACACCTTC
12	TRBV30	NA	TRBJ2-1	NA	CAWSASANEQFF	TGTGCCTGGAGTGCGTCTGCCAATGAGCAGTTCTTC
18	TRBV19	TRBD1	TRBJ1-4	NA	CASSILRGQGGTNEKLFF	TGTGCCAGTAGTATCCTCCGAGGACAGGGGGGAACTAATGAAAAACTGTTTTTT
13	TRBV30	NA	TRBJ2-5	NA	CAWSKGNGETQYF	TGTGCCTGGAGTAAGGGAAATGGAGAGACCCAGTACTTC